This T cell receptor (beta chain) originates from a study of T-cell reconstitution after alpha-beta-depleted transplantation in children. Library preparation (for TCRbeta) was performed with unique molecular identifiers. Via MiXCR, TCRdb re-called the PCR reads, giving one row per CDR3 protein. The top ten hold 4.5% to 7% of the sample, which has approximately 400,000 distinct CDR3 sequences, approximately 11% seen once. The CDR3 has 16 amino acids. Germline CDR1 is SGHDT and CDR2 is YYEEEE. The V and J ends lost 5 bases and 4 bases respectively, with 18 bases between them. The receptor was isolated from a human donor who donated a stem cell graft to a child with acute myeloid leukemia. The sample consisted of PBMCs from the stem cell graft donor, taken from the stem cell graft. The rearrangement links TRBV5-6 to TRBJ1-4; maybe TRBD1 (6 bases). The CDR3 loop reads CASSAARGQNNEKLFF. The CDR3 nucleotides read TGTGCCAGCAGTGCGGCCAGAGGACAGAATAATGAAAAACTGTTTTTT.